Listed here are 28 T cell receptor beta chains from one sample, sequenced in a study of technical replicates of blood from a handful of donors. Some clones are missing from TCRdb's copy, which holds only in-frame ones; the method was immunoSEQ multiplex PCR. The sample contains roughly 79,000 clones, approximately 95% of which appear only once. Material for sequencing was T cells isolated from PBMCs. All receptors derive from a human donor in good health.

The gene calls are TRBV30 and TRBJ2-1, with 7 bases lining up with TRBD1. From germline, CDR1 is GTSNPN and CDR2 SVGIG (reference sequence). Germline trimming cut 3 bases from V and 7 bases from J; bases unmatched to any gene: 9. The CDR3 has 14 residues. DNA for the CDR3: TGTGCCTGGAGGACACAGGGGTTGTGGAATGAGCAGTTCTTC. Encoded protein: CAWRTQGLWNEQFF. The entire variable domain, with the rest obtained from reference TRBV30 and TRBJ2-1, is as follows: SQTIHQWPATLVQPVGSPLSLECTVEGTSNPNLYWYRQAAGRGLQLLFYSVGIGQISSEVPQNLSASRPQDRQFILSSKKLLLSDSGFYLCAWRTQGLWNEQFFGPGTRLTVL.

CDR3 nucleotide sequence: TGTGCCATCAGCGGAAGGGGTGGGGGCGCCGAGACCCAGTACTTC. This translates into CAISGRGGGAETQYF. The chain links TRBV10-3 to TRBJ2-5; a weak D match, TRBD1 (6 bases). Trimming removed 6 bases at V and 5 bases at J, with 19 bases between. The CDR3 runs to 15 residues. Germline V gene sequence: CDR1 ENHRY, CDR2 SYGVKD.

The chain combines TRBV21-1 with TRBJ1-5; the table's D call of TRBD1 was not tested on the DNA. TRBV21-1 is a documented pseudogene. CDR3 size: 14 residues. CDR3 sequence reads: CASIDRGWDQPQHF. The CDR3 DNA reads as TGTGCCAGCATCGACAGGGGATGGGATCAGCCCCAGCATTTT.

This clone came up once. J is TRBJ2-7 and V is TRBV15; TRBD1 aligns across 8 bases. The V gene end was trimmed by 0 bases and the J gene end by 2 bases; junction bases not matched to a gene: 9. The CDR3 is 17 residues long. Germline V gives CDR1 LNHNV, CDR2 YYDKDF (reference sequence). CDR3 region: CATSRDYGTGKTYEQYF. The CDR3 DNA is TGTGCCACCAGCAGAGATTACGGGACAGGCAAAACCTACGAGCAGTACTTC.

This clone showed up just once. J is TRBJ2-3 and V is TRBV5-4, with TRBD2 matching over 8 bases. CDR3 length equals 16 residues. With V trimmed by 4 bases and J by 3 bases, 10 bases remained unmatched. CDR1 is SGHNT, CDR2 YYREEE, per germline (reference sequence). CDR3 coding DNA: TGTGCCAGCAGCCTAGGAAGCGGGAGTGGGACAGATACGCAGTATTTT. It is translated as CASSLGSGSGTDTQYF.

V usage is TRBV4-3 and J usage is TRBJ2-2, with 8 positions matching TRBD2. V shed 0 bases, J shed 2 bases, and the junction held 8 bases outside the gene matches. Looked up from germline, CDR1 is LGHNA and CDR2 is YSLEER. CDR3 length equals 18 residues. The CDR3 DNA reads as TGCGCCAGCAGCCAAGAGTCCCCTAGCGGGCGTAACACCGGGGAGCTGTTTTTT. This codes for CASSQESPSGRNTGELFF.

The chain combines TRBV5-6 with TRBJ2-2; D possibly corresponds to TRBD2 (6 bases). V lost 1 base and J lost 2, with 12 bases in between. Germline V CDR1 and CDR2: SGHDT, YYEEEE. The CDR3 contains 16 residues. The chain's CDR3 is CASSLWGGFNTGELFF. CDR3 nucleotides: TGTGCCAGCAGCTTGTGGGGAGGTTTTAACACCGGGGAGCTGTTTTTT.

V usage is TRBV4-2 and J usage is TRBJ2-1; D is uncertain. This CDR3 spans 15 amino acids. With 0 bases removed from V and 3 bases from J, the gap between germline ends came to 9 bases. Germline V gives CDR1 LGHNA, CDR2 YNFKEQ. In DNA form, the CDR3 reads TGTGCCAGCAGCCAAGAACTTCTTCTCTACAATGAGCAGTTCTTC. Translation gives CASSQELLLYNEQFF.

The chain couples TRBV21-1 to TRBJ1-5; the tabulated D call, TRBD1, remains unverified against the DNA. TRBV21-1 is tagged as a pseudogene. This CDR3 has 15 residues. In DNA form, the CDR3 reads TGTGCCAGCAGCAAAGTGGGGGACATTAATCAGCCCCAGCATTTT. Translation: CASSKVGDINQPQHF.

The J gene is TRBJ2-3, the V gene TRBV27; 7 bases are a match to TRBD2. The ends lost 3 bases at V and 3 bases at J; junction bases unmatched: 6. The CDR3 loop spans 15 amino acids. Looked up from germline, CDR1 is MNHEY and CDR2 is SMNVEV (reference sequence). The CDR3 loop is CASSFGGRGTDTQYF. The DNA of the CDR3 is TGTGCCAGCAGTTTCGGCGGGAGAGGAACAGATACGCAGTATTTT.

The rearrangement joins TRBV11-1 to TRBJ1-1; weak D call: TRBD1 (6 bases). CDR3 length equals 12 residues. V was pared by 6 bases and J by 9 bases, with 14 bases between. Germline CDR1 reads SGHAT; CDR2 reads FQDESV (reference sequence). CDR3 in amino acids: CASSYQTGQAFF. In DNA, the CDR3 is TGTGCCAGCAGTTACCAGACAGGTCAAGCTTTCTTT.

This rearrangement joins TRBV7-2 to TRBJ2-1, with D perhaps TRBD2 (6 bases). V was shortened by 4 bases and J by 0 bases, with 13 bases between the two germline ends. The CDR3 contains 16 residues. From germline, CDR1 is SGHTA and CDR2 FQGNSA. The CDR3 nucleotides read TGTGCCAGCAGCTCGGGACTCCTATCCTCCTACAATGAGCAGTTCTTC. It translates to CASSSGLLSSYNEQFF.

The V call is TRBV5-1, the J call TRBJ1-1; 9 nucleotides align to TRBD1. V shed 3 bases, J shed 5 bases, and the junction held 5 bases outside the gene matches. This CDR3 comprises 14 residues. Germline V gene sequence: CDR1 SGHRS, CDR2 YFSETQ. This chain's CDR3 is CASSSLGQGTEAFF. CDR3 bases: TGCGCCAGCAGCTCTTTGGGACAGGGAACTGAAGCTTTCTTT.

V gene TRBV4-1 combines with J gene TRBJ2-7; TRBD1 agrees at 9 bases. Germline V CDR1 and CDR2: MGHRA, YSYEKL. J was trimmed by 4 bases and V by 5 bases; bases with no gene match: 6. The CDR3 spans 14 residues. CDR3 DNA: TGCGCCAGCAGCGACGGGACAGGGTCATACGAGCAGTACTTC. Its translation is CASSDGTGSYEQYF.

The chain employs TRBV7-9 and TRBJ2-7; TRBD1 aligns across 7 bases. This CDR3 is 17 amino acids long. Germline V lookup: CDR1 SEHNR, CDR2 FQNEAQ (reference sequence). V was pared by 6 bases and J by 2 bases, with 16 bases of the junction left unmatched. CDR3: CASSPRARQGDPYEQYF. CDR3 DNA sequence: TGTGCCAGCAGTCCCCGGGCGAGACAGGGTGACCCCTACGAGCAGTACTTC.

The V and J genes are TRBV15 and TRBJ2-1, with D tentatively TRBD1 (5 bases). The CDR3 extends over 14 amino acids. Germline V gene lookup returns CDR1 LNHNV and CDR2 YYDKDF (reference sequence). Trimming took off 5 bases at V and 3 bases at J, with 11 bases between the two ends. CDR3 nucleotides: TGTGCCACCAGCCTGGACACCAACTACAATGAGCAGTTCTTC. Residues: CATSLDTNYNEQFF.

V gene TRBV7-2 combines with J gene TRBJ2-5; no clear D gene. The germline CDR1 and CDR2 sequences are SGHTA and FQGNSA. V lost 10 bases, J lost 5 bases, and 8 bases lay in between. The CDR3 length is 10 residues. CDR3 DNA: TGTGCCACGGCCAGGGAGACCCAGTACTTC. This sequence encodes CATARETQYF.

The CDR3 sequence is CASSPGDTETQYF. The CDR3 nucleotides are TGTGCCAGCTCCCCGGGAGACACAGAGACCCAGTACTTC. The genes are TRBV18 and TRBJ2-5; tentatively, D is TRBD2 (6 bases). Trimming left V 6 bases short and J 4 bases short, with 12 bases between. The CDR3 sequence is 13 residues long. Germline CDR1 reads KGHSH; CDR2 reads LQKENI. Drawing the rest from reference TRBV18 and TRBJ2-5, the complete variable domain is NAGVMQNPRHLVRRRGQEARLRCSPMKGHSHVYWYRQLPEEGLKFMVYLQKENIIDESGMPKERFSAEFPKEGPSILRIQQVVRGDSAAYFCASSPGDTETQYFGPGTRLLVL.

CDR3 sequence reads: CASSLTSGTGGRGLAGGSVETQYF. The CDR3 DNA is TGTGCCAGCAGCTTAACCTCCGGGACAGGGGGCCGAGGACTAGCGGGAGGTTCAGTAGAGACCCAGTACTTC. The chain has TRBV7-3 and TRBJ2-5, with 14 bases fitting TRBD2. Germline lookup yields CDR1 SGHTA and CDR2 FQGTGA. This CDR3 is built from 24 residues. The V segment lost 0 bases and the J segment 4 bases; nucleotides outside the gene matches: 25.

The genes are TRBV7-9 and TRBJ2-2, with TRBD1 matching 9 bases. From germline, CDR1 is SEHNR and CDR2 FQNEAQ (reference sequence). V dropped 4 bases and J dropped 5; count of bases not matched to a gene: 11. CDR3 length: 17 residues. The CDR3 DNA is TGTGCCAGCAGCTCGGATCCGGGACAGGGAGGAACCGGGGAGCTGTTTTTT. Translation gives CASSSDPGQGGTGELFF. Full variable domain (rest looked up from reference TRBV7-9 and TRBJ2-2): DTGVSQNPRHKITKRGQNVTFRCDPISEHNRLYWYRQTLGQGPEFLTYFQNEAQLEKSRLLSDRFSAERPKGSFSTLEIQRTEQGDSAMYLCASSSDPGQGGTGELFFGEGSRLTVL.

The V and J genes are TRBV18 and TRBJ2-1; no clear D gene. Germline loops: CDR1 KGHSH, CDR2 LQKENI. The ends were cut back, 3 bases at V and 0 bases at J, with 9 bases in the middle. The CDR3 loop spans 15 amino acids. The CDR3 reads CASSPAGISYNEQFF. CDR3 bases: TGTGCCAGCTCACCCGCAGGTATCTCCTACAATGAGCAGTTCTTC.

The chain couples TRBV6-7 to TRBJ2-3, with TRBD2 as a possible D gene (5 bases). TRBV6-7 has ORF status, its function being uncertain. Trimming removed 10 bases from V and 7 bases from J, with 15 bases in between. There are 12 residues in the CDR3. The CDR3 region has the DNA TGTGCCACCAGGACTGTTTTACATACGCAGTATTTT. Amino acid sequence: CATRTVLHTQYF.

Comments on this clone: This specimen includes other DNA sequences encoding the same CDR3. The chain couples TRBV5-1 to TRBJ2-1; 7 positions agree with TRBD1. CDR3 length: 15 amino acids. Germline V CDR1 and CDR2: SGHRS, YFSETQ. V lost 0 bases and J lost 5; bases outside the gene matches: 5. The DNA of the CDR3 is TGCGCCAGCAGCTTGGGAGGGGGCAGGGACAATGAGCAGTTCTTC. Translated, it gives CASSLGGGRDNEQFF.

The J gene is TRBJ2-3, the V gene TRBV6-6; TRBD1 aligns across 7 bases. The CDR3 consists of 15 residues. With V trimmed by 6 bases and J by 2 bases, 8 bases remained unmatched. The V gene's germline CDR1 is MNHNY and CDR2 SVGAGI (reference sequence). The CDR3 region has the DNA TGTGCCAGCAGATGGGACAGCGATAACACAGATACGCAGTATTTT. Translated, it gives CASRWDSDNTDTQYF.

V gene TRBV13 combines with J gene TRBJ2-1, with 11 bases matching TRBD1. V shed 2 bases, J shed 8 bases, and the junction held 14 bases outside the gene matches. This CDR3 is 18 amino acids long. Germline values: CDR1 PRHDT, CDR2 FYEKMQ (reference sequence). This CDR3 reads CASSLLNGPGQGVYEQFF. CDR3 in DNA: TGTGCCAGCAGCTTATTAAACGGTCCGGGACAGGGGGTATATGAGCAGTTCTTC.

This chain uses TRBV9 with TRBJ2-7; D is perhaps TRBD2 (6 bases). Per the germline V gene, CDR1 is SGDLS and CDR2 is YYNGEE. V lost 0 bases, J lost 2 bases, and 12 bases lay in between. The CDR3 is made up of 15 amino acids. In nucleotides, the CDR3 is TGTGCCAGCAGCGTAGATGGCTCTAGCGCCTACGAGCAGTACTTC. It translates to CASSVDGSSAYEQYF. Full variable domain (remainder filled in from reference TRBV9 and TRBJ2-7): DSGVTQTPKHLITATGQRVTLRCSPRSGDLSVYWYQQSLDQGLQFLIQYYNGEERAKGNILERFSAQQFPDLHSELNLSSLELGDSALYFCASSVDGSSAYEQYFGPGTRLTVT.

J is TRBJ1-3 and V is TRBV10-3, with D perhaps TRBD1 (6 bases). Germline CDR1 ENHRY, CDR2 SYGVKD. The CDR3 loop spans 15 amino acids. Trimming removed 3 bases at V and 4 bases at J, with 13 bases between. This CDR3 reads CAISDTGRGGNTIYF. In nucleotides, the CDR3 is TGTGCCATCAGTGATACAGGGAGGGGAGGAAACACCATATATTTT.

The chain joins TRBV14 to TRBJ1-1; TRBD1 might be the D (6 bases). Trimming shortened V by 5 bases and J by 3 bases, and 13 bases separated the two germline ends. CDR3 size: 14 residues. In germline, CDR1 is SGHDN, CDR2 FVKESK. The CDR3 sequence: CASSSGDLYTEAFF. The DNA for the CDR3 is TGTGCCAGCAGCTCAGGGGACCTCTACACTGAAGCTTTCTTT.